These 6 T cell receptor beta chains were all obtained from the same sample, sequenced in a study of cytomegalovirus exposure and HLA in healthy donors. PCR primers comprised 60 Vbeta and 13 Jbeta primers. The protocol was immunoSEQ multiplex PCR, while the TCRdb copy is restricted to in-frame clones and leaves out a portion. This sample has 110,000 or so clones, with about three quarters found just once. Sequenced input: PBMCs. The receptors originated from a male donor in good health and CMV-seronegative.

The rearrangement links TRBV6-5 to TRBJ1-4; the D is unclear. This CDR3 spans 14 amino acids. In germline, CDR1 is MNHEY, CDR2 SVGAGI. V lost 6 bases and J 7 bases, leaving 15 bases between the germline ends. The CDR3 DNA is TGTGCCAGCAGGACAAACGGCGGGAGTGAAAAACTGTTTTTT. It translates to CASRTNGGSEKLFF.

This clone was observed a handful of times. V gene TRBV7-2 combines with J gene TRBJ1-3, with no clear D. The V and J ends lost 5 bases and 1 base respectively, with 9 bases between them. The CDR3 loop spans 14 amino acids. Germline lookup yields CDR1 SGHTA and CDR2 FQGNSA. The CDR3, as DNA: TGTGCCAGCAGCCCGGGCGGGTCTGGAAACACCATATATTTT. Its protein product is CASSPGGSGNTIYF. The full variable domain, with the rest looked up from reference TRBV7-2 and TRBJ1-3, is GAGVSQSPSNKVTEKGKDVELRCDPISGHTALYWYRQSLGQGLEFLIYFQGNSAPDKSGLPSDRFSAERTGGSVSTLTIQRTQQEDSAVYLCASSPGGSGNTIYFGEGSWLTVV.

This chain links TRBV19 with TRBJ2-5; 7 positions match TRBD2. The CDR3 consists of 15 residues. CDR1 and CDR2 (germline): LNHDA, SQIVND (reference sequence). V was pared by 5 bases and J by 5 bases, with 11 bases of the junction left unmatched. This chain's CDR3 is CASSPVHAGDETQYF. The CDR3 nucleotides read TGTGCCAGTAGTCCCGTCCATGCGGGAGACGAGACCCAGTACTTC.

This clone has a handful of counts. CDR3 residues: CASSSGQVTHQPQHF. The CDR3 DNA follows: TGTGCCAGCAGTTCAGGACAGGTAACCCATCAGCCCCAGCATTTT. This chain connects TRBV28 to TRBJ1-5, with 7 nucleotides matching TRBD1. The ends lost 4 bases at V and 5 bases at J; junction bases unmatched: 8. This CDR3 has 15 amino acids. Germline values: CDR1 MDHEN, CDR2 SYDVKM. The entire variable domain, with the rest obtained from reference TRBV28 and TRBJ1-5, is as follows: DVKVTQSSRYLVKRTGEKVFLECVQDMDHENMFWYRQDPGLGLRLIYFSYDVKMKEKGDIPEGYSVSREKKERFSLILESASTNQTSMYLCASSSGQVTHQPQHFGDGTRLSIL.

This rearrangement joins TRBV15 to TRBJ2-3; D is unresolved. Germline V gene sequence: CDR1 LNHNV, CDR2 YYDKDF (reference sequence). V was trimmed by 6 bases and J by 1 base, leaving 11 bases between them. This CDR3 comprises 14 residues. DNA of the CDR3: TGTGCCACCAGACTAATGGATGGCACAGATACGCAGTATTTT. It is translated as CATRLMDGTDTQYF.

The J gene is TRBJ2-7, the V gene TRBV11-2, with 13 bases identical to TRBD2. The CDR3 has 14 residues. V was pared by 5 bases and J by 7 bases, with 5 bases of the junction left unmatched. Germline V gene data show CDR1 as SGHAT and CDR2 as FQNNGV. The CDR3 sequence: CASSRTSGRGEQYF. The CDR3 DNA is TGTGCCAGCAGCAGGACTAGCGGGAGAGGTGAGCAGTACTTC.